This TCR beta chain was retrieved from a study of T cells in Graves' hyperthyroidism and ophthalmopathy. This CDR3 comprises 14 residues. Germline V gene data show CDR1 as SNHLY and CDR2 as FYNNEI. V lost 4 bases and J 0 bases, leaving 6 bases between the germline ends. The table lists this clonotype with a few counts. From RNA transcripts, TCR beta CDR3 regions were amplified. First-round RT-PCR of the TCR CDR3 relied on the HTBI primer set. Each CDR3 protein is one row after TCRdb ran MiXCR on the multiplex PCR reads. This sample yields approximately 600,000 distinct CDR3 sequences, of which around 20% are seen a single time; under 35% belongs to the top ten.

The sequencing sample was made of blood. This receptor was taken from a man aged 25-40 years with Graves' ophthalmopathy. J is TRBJ1-4 and V is TRBV2; the D is unclear. The CDR3 nucleotides are TGTGCCAGCAGTGGCCGGGCAACTAATGAAAAACTGTTTTTT. Its translation is CASSGRATNEKLFF.